This T cell receptor beta chain was found in a study of blood T cell repertoires in COVID-19. Across the study: Acute and convalescent COVID-19 specimens originated in the United States, Italy and Spain. T cells, B-cell-depleted T cells, or PBMCs provided the cDNA or gDNA that served as material.

Trimming cost V 1 base and J 7 bases; bases outside gene matches: 5. The CDR3 extends over 15 amino acids. Germline CDR1 reads LNHDA; CDR2 reads SQIVND (reference sequence). Per the original methods: Reference gene primer amplification yielded estimated nucleated cell counts. Assay: immunoSEQ multiplex PCR; the TCRdb copy retains only in-frame clones and omits some. The V and J calls and clone size were taken over from that table, and D and trimming were inferred from the DNA. The sample lists some 110,000 clones, about nine tenths seen once, with almost 4.5% in the top ten. V gene TRBV19 combines with J gene TRBJ2-2; 8 bases line up with TRBD2. The material sequenced was peripheral blood. The clonotype comes from a man aged 35 to 55 with acute or convalescent COVID-19. DNA of the CDR3: TGTGCCAGTAGTATAGGCGGGACTAGTCGCGGGGAGCTGTTTTTT. Residues: CASSIGGTSRGELFF.